What follows are 31 T cell receptor beta chains derived from one specimen sequenced in a study of blood T cell repertoires in COVID-19. Data came from immunoSEQ multiplex PCR; TCRdb stores just in-frame clones and leaves some out. Here the sample spans 40,000 to 55,000 clones, 88% being singletons. Specimen: peripheral blood. The receptors come from a man in his forties or fifties with active COVID-19.

The rearrangement uses TRBV15 and TRBJ1-2; 7 nucleotides align to TRBD1. V was pared by 5 bases and J by 2 bases, with 5 bases of the junction left unmatched. The germline gives CDR1 LNHNV, CDR2 YYDKDF (reference sequence). The CDR3 spans 14 residues. CDR3 sequence: CATSLGQPNYGYTF. DNA for the CDR3: TGTGCCACCAGCTTGGGACAGCCGAACTATGGCTACACCTTC.

The rearrangement links TRBV19 to TRBJ2-2; tentatively, D is TRBD2 (5 bases). Looked up from germline, CDR1 is LNHDA and CDR2 is SQIVND (reference sequence). The ends were cut back, 1 base at V and 4 bases at J, with 10 bases in the middle. The length of the CDR3 is 15 residues. This CDR3 reads CASSIVPGFTGELFF. DNA of the CDR3: TGTGCCAGTAGTATAGTCCCGGGATTCACCGGGGAGCTGTTTTTT. The full variable domain, its missing parts supplied by reference TRBV19 and TRBJ2-2, is DGGITQSPKYLFRKEGQNVTLSCEQNLNHDAMYWYRQDPGQGLRLIYYSQIVNDFQKGDIAEGYSVSREKKESFPLTVTSAQKNPTAFYLCASSIVPGFTGELFFGEGSRLTVL.

The V gene is TRBV28, the J gene TRBJ2-1; D might be TRBD2 (7 bases). This CDR3 has 16 amino acids. The V end lost 6 bases, the J end lost 2 bases, and 17 bases lay between the germline ends. Looked up from germline, CDR1 is MDHEN and CDR2 is SYDVKM. The CDR3 spells CASRKQERDTYNEQFF. Here the CDR3 DNA reads TGTGCCAGCAGGAAACAGGAGCGGGACACCTACAATGAGCAGTTCTTC.

The chain combines TRBV14 with TRBJ2-2; D is ambiguous. The V end was cut by 2 bases, the J end by 5 bases, with 9 bases between. This CDR3 comprises 14 residues. Germline V lookup: CDR1 SGHDN, CDR2 FVKESK. In DNA form, the CDR3 reads TGTGCCAGCAGCCAACACCGAGGTACCGGGGAGCTGTTTTTT. Its protein product is CASSQHRGTGELFF.

The chain joins TRBV5-6 to TRBJ1-4; maybe TRBD1 (6 bases). CDR1 and CDR2 (germline): SGHDT, YYEEEE. CDR3 length: 16 amino acids. V lost 2 bases, J lost 5 bases, and 16 bases lay in between. CDR3: CASSFQSGVSNEKLFF. For the CDR3, the DNA is TGTGCCAGCAGCTTCCAATCAGGGGTATCAAATGAAAAACTGTTTTTT. Full variable domain (remainder filled in from reference TRBV5-6 and TRBJ1-4): DAGVTQSPTHLIKTRGQQVTLRCSPKSGHDTVSWYQQALGQGPQFIFQYYEEEERQRGNFPDRFSGHQFPNYSSELNVNALLLGDSALYLCASSFQSGVSNEKLFFGSGTQLSVL.

The V call is TRBV19, the J call TRBJ1-2; no clear D gene. Germline V CDR1 and CDR2: LNHDA, SQIVND (reference sequence). This CDR3 is 13 amino acids long. With 8 bases removed from V and 6 bases from J, the gap between germline ends came to 16 bases. CDR3 in DNA: TGTGCCAGTCGCGGCGGTTCGGTGGATGGCTACACCTTC. It is translated as CASRGGSVDGYTF.

The CDR3 is CASSEQDNGELFF. CDR3 DNA: TGTGCCAGCAGTGAACAGGATAACGGGGAGCTGTTTTTT. The rearrangement joins TRBV12-3 or TRBV12-4 to TRBJ2-2; D may be TRBD1 (5 bases). The CDR3 spans 13 residues. Trimming removed 5 bases from V and 7 bases from J, with 11 bases in between.

J is TRBJ1-2 and V is TRBV27, with a possible D match to TRBD1 (6 bases). Trimming took 3 bases from V and 4 from J, leaving 15 bases between them. CDR1 and CDR2 from the germline V gene are MNHEY and SMNVEV (reference sequence). This CDR3 region has 15 residues. This CDR3 is CASSFGGGRGYGYTF. The CDR3, as DNA: TGTGCCAGCAGTTTCGGCGGGGGCCGGGGCTATGGCTACACCTTC.

The CDR3 DNA follows: TGTGCCTGGAGTGTAGGGGTTCGGGAGACCCAGTACTTC. This translates into CAWSVGVRETQYF. The genes are TRBV30 and TRBJ2-5; a weak D match, TRBD1 (5 bases). Trimming pared 0 bases from V and 5 bases from J, leaving 10 bases between. This CDR3 comprises 13 residues. Germline values: CDR1 GTSNPN, CDR2 SVGIG (reference sequence). The full variable domain, in which reference TRBV30 and TRBJ2-5 provide the parts outside the CDR3, is SQTIHQWPATLVQPVGSPLSLECTVEGTSNPNLYWYRQAAGRGLQLLFYSVGIGQISSEVPQNLSASRPQDRQFILSSKKLLLSDSGFYLCAWSVGVRETQYFGPGTRLLVL.

The chain carries TRBV6-2 or TRBV6-3 and TRBJ2-2, with 9 bases that match TRBD2. From germline, CDR1 is MNHEY and CDR2 SVGEGT. The trim removed 6 bases at V and 3 bases at J, leaving 17 bases unmatched. The CDR3 consists of 19 residues. The CDR3 is CASSPARGGDNLDTGELFF. CDR3 DNA: TGTGCCAGCAGCCCCGCCCGCGGGGGGGATAATTTGGACACCGGGGAGCTGTTTTTT.

This clone was observed a handful of times. The rearrangement uses TRBV7-9 and TRBJ1-2; 7 bases fit TRBD1. V was clipped by 5 bases and J by 3 bases; unmatched bases: 6. CDR3 length equals 14 residues. Germline loops: CDR1 SEHNR, CDR2 FQNEAQ (reference sequence). The CDR3 region is CASSQLDRDYGYTF. The CDR3 DNA follows: TGTGCCAGCAGCCAACTCGACAGGGACTATGGCTACACCTTC.

The J gene is TRBJ2-7, the V gene TRBV4-1; 11 nucleotides match TRBD2. The V gene end was trimmed by 1 base and the J gene end by 2 bases; junction bases not matched to a gene: 4. The CDR3 sequence is 16 residues long. Germline V gene sequence: CDR1 MGHRA, CDR2 YSYEKL. The CDR3 reads CASSQGVLAGAYEQYV. The CDR3 region has the DNA TGCGCCAGCAGCCAAGGAGTACTAGCGGGGGCCTACGAGCAGTACGTC.

The gene calls are TRBV7-6 and TRBJ2-1, with a possible D match to TRBD1 (5 bases). CDR1 and CDR2 from the germline V gene are SGHVS and FNYEAQ. V lost 5 bases and J 15 bases, leaving 14 bases between the germline ends. CDR3 length: 11 residues. CDR3 amino acids: CASSLGDTGFF. The CDR3 DNA follows: TGTGCCAGCAGCCTAGGGGATACAGGGTTCTTC.

This chain joins TRBV2 and TRBJ2-5; unclear D gene. The CDR3 contains 13 residues. The germline V gene has CDR1 SNHLY and CDR2 FYNNEI. V dropped 5 bases and J dropped 7 bases, with 14 bases sitting between them. CDR3 nucleotides: TGTGCCAGCAGTTCCACTACCGGTGGGACCCAGTACTTC. Translating it yields CASSSTTGGTQYF.

The chain combines TRBV7-9 with TRBJ1-2; 8 bases fit TRBD1. V dropped 2 bases and J dropped 8; count of bases not matched to a gene: 16. CDR1 and CDR2 from the germline V gene are SEHNR and FQNEAQ (reference sequence). The CDR3 has 17 residues. CDR3 nucleotides: TGTGCCAGCAGCTTAACTGGGACAGGATACGGTAGTAGGGGCTACACCTTC. Encoded protein: CASSLTGTGYGSRGYTF.

With respect to this clone: At one boundary the junction diverges from the germline segment, which might be a read error. This chain links TRBV7-7 with TRBJ2-2; tentatively, D is TRBD1 (5 bases). Germline V CDR1 and CDR2: SSHAT, FNYEAQ (reference sequence). The CDR3 totals 19 residues. The CDR3 here is CASSLSLGVGQSNTGELFF. Here the CDR3 DNA reads TGTGCTAGCAGCTTATCACTTGGGGTGGGGCAGTCTAACACCGGGGAGCTGTTTTTT. Full variable domain (rest looked up from reference TRBV7-7 and TRBJ2-2): GAGVSQSPRYKVTKRGQDVTLRCDPISSHATLYWYQQALGQGPEFLTYFNYEAQPDKSGLPSDRFSAERPEGSISTLTIQRTEQRDSAMYRCASSLSLGVGQSNTGELFFGEGSRLTVL.

This clone is medium-sized (0.01 to 0.1%) within its sample. V usage is TRBV10-1 and J usage is TRBJ2-2, with D perhaps matching TRBD1 (5 bases). Germline V gene sequence: CDR1 WNHNN, CDR2 SYGVQD (reference sequence). The CDR3 has 13 residues. Trimming left V 6 bases short and J 5 bases short, with 10 bases between. CDR3 region: CASRSGQTGELFF. DNA for the CDR3: TGCGCCAGCAGATCCGGACAAACCGGGGAGCTGTTTTTT.

This clone was recorded once. This sequence joins TRBV9 and TRBJ2-6; TRBD1 matches at 10 bases. Germline trimming cut 7 bases from V and 4 bases from J; bases unmatched to any gene: 5. The CDR3 contains 15 residues. CDR1 and CDR2 from the germline V gene are SGDLS and YYNGEE. CDR3 DNA sequence: TGTGCCAGCGGTGGACAGGGGGACGGGGCCAACGTCCTGACTTTC. Its protein is CASGGQGDGANVLTF.

The gene calls are TRBV11-2 and TRBJ2-7, with 10 bases aligning to TRBD1. Germline CDR1 is SGHAT and CDR2 is FQNNGV. The CDR3 loop spans 16 amino acids. With V trimmed by 5 bases and J by 2 bases, 9 bases remained unmatched. This CDR3 reads CASSPSTGGRPYEQYV. The CDR3 DNA sequence: TGTGCCAGCAGCCCTTCGACAGGGGGCAGGCCCTACGAGCAGTACGTC.

The V gene is TRBV7-2, the J gene TRBJ2-7, with TRBD2 matching over 8 bases. Germline CDR1 and CDR2: SGHTA and FQGNSA. Unmatched junction bases numbered 8, after V lost 2 bases and J lost 5 bases. CDR3 size: 15 residues. CDR3 amino acids: CASSLSTGGPHEQYF. DNA of the CDR3: TGTGCCAGCAGCTTATCCACGGGGGGGCCCCACGAGCAGTACTTC.

The V gene is TRBV5-6, the J gene TRBJ1-4, with TRBD1 matching 7 bases. The CDR3 covers 15 residues. Germline-derived CDR1 and CDR2 are SGHDT and YYEEEE. Losses at the gene ends were 5 bases for V and 3 bases for J; bases not matched to a gene: 7. CDR3 protein: CASSSTGLPNEKLFF. CDR3 in DNA: TGTGCCAGCAGTTCGACAGGGTTGCCTAATGAAAAACTGTTTTTT.

The J gene is TRBJ2-4, the V gene TRBV27, with D perhaps TRBD2 (6 bases). CDR3 length: 17 residues. Germline loops: CDR1 MNHEY, CDR2 SMNVEV (reference sequence). V dropped 3 bases and J dropped 1 base, with 16 bases sitting between them. CDR3 nucleotides: TGTGCCAGCAGTTTTATCGTGGCGGGGATGGCCAAAAACATTCAGTACTTC. This codes for CASSFIVAGMAKNIQYF.

The DNA for the CDR3 is TGTGCCAGCAGCGCGGGGACAGGGGGCTTGAACACTGAAGCTTTCTTT. As protein: CASSAGTGGLNTEAFF. The J gene is TRBJ1-1, the V gene TRBV6-4; TRBD1 matches at 12 bases. Germline V gene data show CDR1 as MRHNA and CDR2 as SNTAGT. The CDR3 is 16 residues long. Losses at the gene ends were 6 bases for V and 0 bases for J; bases not matched to a gene: 5.

The chain joins TRBV7-8 to TRBJ1-6; D might be TRBD1 (6 bases). Germline loops: CDR1 SGHVS, CDR2 FQNEAQ. The CDR3 consists of 16 residues. Trimming removed 5 bases at V and 3 bases at J, with 14 bases between. The CDR3 protein is CASSPRPGHYNSPLHF. Here the CDR3 DNA reads TGTGCCAGCAGCCCACGGCCGGGACACTATAATTCACCCCTCCACTTT.

The chain carries TRBV30 and TRBJ2-5; TRBD2 is a possible D gene (5 bases). V lost 0 bases and J lost 5, with 13 bases in between. CDR3 length: 14 residues. Germline V gene data show CDR1 as GTSNPN and CDR2 as SVGIG (reference sequence). The CDR3 DNA follows: TGTGCCTGGAGTGTAGCGGCGTTAGTTGAGACCCAGTACTTC. This sequence encodes CAWSVAALVETQYF.

The chain has TRBV3-1 (or the pseudogene TRBV3-2) and TRBJ1-5, with 9 positions matching TRBD1. This CDR3 spans 18 amino acids. Germline loops: CDR1 LGHDT, CDR2 YNNKEL (reference sequence). V lost 4 bases, J lost 6 bases, and 16 bases stayed unmatched. In DNA form, the CDR3 reads TGTGCCAGCAGCCTCTACCCTCCGGACAGGGGCGGGAGTCAGCCCCAGCATTTT. This encodes CASSLYPPDRGGSQPQHF.

In DNA form, the CDR3 reads TGCAGCGTTACCGGATTACAGGGGGGCACCGGGGAGCTGTTTTTT. Its protein is CSVTGLQGGTGELFF. V and J are TRBV29-1 and TRBJ2-2; 8 positions match TRBD1. Germline trimming cut 5 bases from V and 4 bases from J; bases unmatched to any gene: 9. Looked up from germline, CDR1 is SQVTM and CDR2 is ANQGSEA. This CDR3 region has 15 residues.

In its sample, this clone was seen a few times. The genes are TRBV5-4 and TRBJ1-1, with 8 bases fitting TRBD1. From germline, CDR1 is SGHNT and CDR2 YYREEE (reference sequence). This CDR3 region has 12 residues. Trimming took 5 bases from V and 10 from J; bases not matched to a gene: 7. The CDR3 loop is CASSKGQGRAFF. The CDR3 DNA reads TGTGCCAGCAGTAAAGGACAGGGACGAGCTTTCTTT. Full variable domain (remainder filled in from reference TRBV5-4 and TRBJ1-1): ETGVTQSPTHLIKTRGQQVTLRCSSQSGHNTVSWYQQALGQGPQFIFQYYREEENGRGNFPPRFSGLQFPNYSSELNVNALELDDSALYLCASSKGQGRAFFGQGTRLTVV.

The chain links TRBV19 to TRBJ1-1, with a possible D match to TRBD1 (6 bases). CDR1 and CDR2 (germline): LNHDA, SQIVND (reference sequence). The CDR3 consists of 13 residues. Trimming took 7 bases from V and 3 from J, leaving 12 bases between them. The CDR3 loop is CASTQQGYTEAFF. As DNA, the CDR3 is TGTGCCAGTACCCAACAGGGATACACTGAAGCTTTCTTT.

The CDR3 nucleotides read TGTGCCAGCTCACCACGGGCCCCTCCAGCCCACGAGCAGTACTTC. Protein product: CASSPRAPPAHEQYF. The V gene is TRBV18, the J gene TRBJ2-7, with unresolved D. Germline lookup yields CDR1 KGHSH and CDR2 LQKENI. V gave up 1 base and J gave up 5 bases, with 15 bases separating them. The CDR3 spans 15 residues.

J is TRBJ2-3 and V is TRBV5-1, with D perhaps TRBD2 (7 bases). Germline V gene lookup returns CDR1 SGHRS and CDR2 YFSETQ. The ends were cut back, 2 bases at V and 4 bases at J, with 11 bases in the middle. The CDR3 contains 14 residues. The CDR3 here is CASSLPGGADTQYF. CDR3 sequence (DNA): TGCGCCAGCAGCTTACCGGGGGGCGCAGATACGCAGTATTTT.